What follows is one T cell receptor (beta chain) and its context. The antigen remains unidentified. Sequencing was performed with immunoSEQ multiplex PCR; in TCRdb, only in-frame clones are kept and a portion is missing. The repertoire holds 90,000 to 100,000 clones, with approximately 86% as singletons. This entry belongs to a study of radiation and T cells in renal cell carcinoma. Study observations and caveats: Without pretreatment biopsies, baseline tumor clonotype presence was undetermined. From baseline, blood top tumor clonotypes peaked at 2 weeks post-radiation.

The time point: baseline pretreatment blood. Treatment defined: 15 Gy SBRT to primary tumor, nephrectomy 4 weeks later. Blood was sampled at baseline, 2 weeks and 4 weeks after SBRT. This renal cell carcinoma was of the clear cell type. The CDR3 consists of 14 residues. V gave up 0 bases and J gave up 9 bases, with 13 bases separating them. Germline V gives CDR1 SGHRS, CDR2 YFSETQ. The material sequenced was blood, taken from a patient whose treatment included radiotherapy and nephrectomy. The sequence was obtained from a man aged 50 to 59 with renal cell carcinoma. The V and J genes are TRBV5-1 and TRBJ2-4, with unresolved D. The CDR3 sequence: CASSLDRLESIQYF. CDR3 sequence (DNA): TGCGCCAGCAGCTTGGACAGACTGGAAAGCATTCAGTACTTC. Full variable domain (rest looked up from reference TRBV5-1 and TRBJ2-4): KAGVTQTPRYLIKTRGQQVTLSCSPISGHRSVSWYQQTPGQGLQFLFEYFSETQRNKGNFPGRFSGRQFSNSRSEMNVSTLELGDSALYLCASSLDRLESIQYFGAGTRLSVL.